The present T cell receptor beta chain was sequenced within a study of blood T cell repertoires in COVID-19. The CDR3 contains 13 residues. Germline assignment: CDR1 MNHNS and CDR2 SASEGT. V was pared by 2 bases and J by 15 bases, with 17 bases between. Clones were read by immunoSEQ multiplex PCR, and TCRdb kept only the in-frame ones, dropping some. The sample records 25,000 to 35,000 clones, around 72% being singletons. The chain couples TRBV6-1 to TRBJ2-4; D might be TRBD2 (5 bases). Sequenced input: peripheral blood. This receptor was taken from a boy younger than 10 with active or convalescent COVID-19. This chain's CDR3 is CASSEPFTHSGYF. CDR3 in DNA: TGTGCCAGCAGTGAACCTTTCACGCACAGCGGGTACTTC.